These T cell receptor beta chains were read from a single sample in a study of CD8 T cells in Susac syndrome. TCRdb reprocessed the immunoSEQ multiplex PCR reads via MiXCR and lists one record per CDR3 protein. The table shows under 200,000 distinct CDR3 sequences, with roughly 94% occurring only once. Sequenced input: CD4+ T cells from PBMCs. The receptors were gathered from a human donor with Susac syndrome. The CDR3 runs from the conserved cysteine through the conserved F or W. A D gene is named only where the DNA matches it firmly. Clone size is stated in some rows and not others, as once, few, many or a class when expanded.

TRBJ2-1 14 few TRBV29-1 TRBD1 TGCAGCGTTGCTACAGGGGGGTCCTACAATGAGCAGTTCTTC CSVATGGSYNEQFF
TRBJ1-1 16 - TRBV20-1 - TGCAGTGCTAGAGACTATTCCGGGACGGTGAACACTGAAGCTTTCTTT CSARDYSGTVNTEAFF
TRBJ1-2 13 - TRBV2 - TGTGCCAGCAGAAGGGAAGGGGTAGATGGCTACACCTTC CASRREGVDGYTF
TRBJ1-2 13 once TRBV6-6 - TGTGCCACATCAGCTTCAAGGAACTATGGCTACACCTTC CATSASRNYGYTF
TRBJ2-1 14 - TRBV5-1 TRBD2 TGCGCCAGCAGCTTGGCACCTAGCGGGGGGGCGGAGTTCTTC CASSLAPSGGAEFF
TRBJ2-7 14 - TRBV25-1 - TGTGCCAGCAGTGAATGGGGGTACTCCTACGAGCAGTACTTC CASSEWGYSYEQYF
TRBJ1-5 11 - TRBV1 - TGCACCAGCAGCCGGTGTCAGCCCCAGCATTTT CTSSRCQPQHF
TRBJ1-1 15 - TRBV11-2 - TGTGCCAGCAGCTTATCTACCTTGGGGAACACTGAAGCTTTCTTT CASSLSTLGNTEAFF
TRBJ2-1 13 - TRBV20-1 TRBD1 TGCAGTGCGTACGACAGGGGCCGGGATGAGCAGTTCTTC CSAYDRGRDEQFF
TRBJ2-1 15 - TRBV2 - TGTGCCAGCAGTGAGGAGACAGCCTCCTACAATGAGCAGTTCTTC CASSEETASYNEQFF
TRBJ2-7 11 - TRBV6-4 - TGTGCCAGCAGTGACCCCTACGAGCAGTACTTC CASSDPYEQYF
TRBJ2-1 17 - TRBV25-1 TRBD2 TGTGCCAGCAGTGATCCCTCTAGCGGGGGATCCTACAATGAGCAGTTCTTC CASSDPSSGGSYNEQFF
TRBJ1-2 15 - TRBV3-1 - TGTGCCAGCAGCCAAGAACCCAGGGAAGGGTATGGCTACACCTTC CASSQEPREGYGYTF
TRBJ2-7 13 once TRBV5-1 - TGCGCCACTTCCGCCGGGAATAGTTACGAGCAGTACTTC CATSAGNSYEQYF
TRBJ1-3 16 - TRBV9 TRBD1 TGTGCCAGCAGCCCCAGAAGACAGGGAAATGGAAACACCATATATTTT CASSPRRQGNGNTIYF
TRBJ2-1 15 - TRBV4-2 TRBD2 TGTGCCAGCAGCCGGGGTAGCGGGGGGTTCTATGAGCAGTTCTTC CASSRGSGGFYEQFF
TRBJ2-3 12 once TRBV29-1 - TGCAGCGGGGATGGGCAGGCAGATACGCAGTATTTT CSGDGQADTQYF
TRBJ2-7 16 once TRBV3-1 TRBD2 TGTGCCAGCAGCCAAAGCCGCGGGGGATTGGGCTACGAGCAGTACTTC CASSQSRGGLGYEQYF
TRBJ2-3 14 - TRBV7-2 - TGTGCCAGCAGCTTGGGCACTTACACAGATACGCAGTATTTT CASSLGTYTDTQYF
TRBJ2-1 19 - TRBV5-1 TRBD1 TGCGCCAGCAGCGGGAGACAGGGGGCGATAGCGGGGTATCGGAATGAGCAGTTCTTC CASSGRQGAIAGYRNEQFF
TRBJ2-1 16 - TRBV11-2 TRBD2 TGTGCCAGCAGCATACGACTAGCGGGGGGTCACAATGAGCAGTTCTTC CASSIRLAGGHNEQFF
TRBJ1-1 15 - TRBV6-6 - TGTGCCAGCAGTTTTCGGGAGGATCGGAGAACTGAAGCTTTCTTT CASSFREDRRTEAFF
TRBJ2-5 12 - TRBV29-1 - TGCAGCGACCGGACACCTGGGGAGACCCAGTACTTC CSDRTPGETQYF
TRBJ2-7 15 - TRBV6-5 TRBD2 TGTGCCAGCAGTTACTCGACGGCGGGGGGGCGAGAGCAGTACTTC CASSYSTAGGREQYF
TRBJ2-1 15 - TRBV2 TRBD1 TGTGCCAGCAGTGAAGCGGGACAGGGCTACAATGAGCAGTTCTTC CASSEAGQGYNEQFF
TRBJ1-5 16 many TRBV5-8 - TGTGCCAGCAGCTCGGGGGGCGGAACAGGGTTTTTGCCCCAGCATTTT CASSSGGGTGFLPQHF
TRBJ2-1 17 - TRBV6-5 TRBD2 TGTGCCAGCAGTTTTTCCGGACTAGCGGGAGTTTACAATGAGCAGTTCTTC CASSFSGLAGVYNEQFF
TRBJ1-3 19 - TRBV20-1 - TGCAGTGCTAGAGATATCGTATCGGACTTGAGGGAATCTGGAAACACCATATATTTT CSARDIVSDLRESGNTIYF
TRBJ1-3 14 - TRBV5-4 - TGTGCCAGCAGCTTCGGGGCCAGGGGAAACACCATATATTTT CASSFGARGNTIYF
TRBJ2-5 17 - TRBV25-1 - TGTGCCAGCAGTGAATCCCTCGGTCTCGGTGGCCGGGAGACCCAGTACTTC CASSESLGLGGRETQYF
TRBJ1-6 13 once TRBV20-1 - TGCAGTGCCGGGACCCGCTATAATTCACCCCTCCACTTT CSAGTRYNSPLHF
TRBJ2-5 15 once TRBV20-1 TRBD2 TGCAGTGGGAAGACACTAGCGGTAATACAAGAGACCCAGTACTTC CSGKTLAVIQETQYF
TRBJ2-5 13 few TRBV25-1 - TGTGCCAGCAGTGGAGCCGGCCAAGAGACCCAGTACTTC CASSGAGQETQYF
TRBJ1-6 14 - TRBV28 - TGTGCCAGCACCCAACAGAGCCATAATTCACCCCTCCACTTT CASTQQSHNSPLHF
TRBJ1-5 15 - TRBV5-5 TRBD1 TGTGCCAGCAGCTCCGGGACAGGGGTTAATCAGCCCCAGCATTTT CASSSGTGVNQPQHF
TRBJ1-6 15 once TRBV5-1 - TGCGCCAGCAGCCAAACCCAGGGAAATAATTCACCCCTCCACTTT CASSQTQGNNSPLHF
TRBJ2-7 13 - TRBV11-2 - TGTGCCAGCAGGTCTCTTCTTGGGTACGAGCAGTACTTC CASRSLLGYEQYF
TRBJ2-5 16 - TRBV6-6 - TGTGCCAGCAGTTACGAAACAGGGATCGGCCAAGAGACCCAGTACTTC CASSYETGIGQETQYF
TRBJ2-5 13 - TRBV12-3/TRBV12-4 - TGTGCCAGCAGGGGGGCAGGGCAAGAGACCCAGTACTTC CASRGAGQETQYF
TRBJ2-3 12 - TRBV3-1 - TGTGCCAGCAGCGATATTGGGAATACGCAGTATTTT CASSDIGNTQYF
TRBJ2-7 14 - TRBV7-2 TRBD1 TGTGCCAGCAGCACTCAGACAGGGTACTACGAGCAGTACTTC CASSTQTGYYEQYF